This TCR beta chain appears in the sequencing data of a study of blood T cell repertoires in COVID-19. Across the whole study: T cells, B-cell-depleted T cells, or PBMCs supplied cDNA or gDNA.

In the original processing: Nucleated cell counts were estimated from reference gene primer amplification. Here immunoSEQ multiplex PCR was the method, and the copy in TCRdb shows in-frame clones only, minus some. Clonal size and the V and J genes are those of that table, whereas D and trimming came from the DNA. The table lists about 79,000 clones, 85% to 90% of them singletons, with about 15% in the top ten. Trimming took 0 bases from V and 0 from J, leaving 8 bases between them. Germline V gene lookup returns CDR1 SGDLS and CDR2 YYNGEE. This CDR3 comprises 15 residues. The origin of this receptor is a man between 65 and 79 years old with active or convalescent COVID-19. Sequencing was carried out using peripheral blood. The genes are TRBV9 and TRBJ2-3; tentatively, D is TRBD2 (5 bases). Written as DNA, the CDR3 is TGTGCCAGCAGCGTAGCCTGGACTAGCACAGATACGCAGTATTTT. This translates into CASSVAWTSTDTQYF.